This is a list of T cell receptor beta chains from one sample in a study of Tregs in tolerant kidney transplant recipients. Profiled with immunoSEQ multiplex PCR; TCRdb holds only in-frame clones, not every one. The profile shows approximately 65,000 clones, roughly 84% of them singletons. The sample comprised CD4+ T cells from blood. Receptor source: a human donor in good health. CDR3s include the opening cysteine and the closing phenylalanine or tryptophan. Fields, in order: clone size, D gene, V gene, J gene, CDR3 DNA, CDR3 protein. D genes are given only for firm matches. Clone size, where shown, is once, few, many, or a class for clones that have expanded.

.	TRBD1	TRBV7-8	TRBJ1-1	TGTGCCAGCAGCCTAGGACAGGCCATGGGGAACACTGAAGCTTTCTTT	CASSLGQAMGNTEAFF
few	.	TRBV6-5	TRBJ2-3	TGTGCCAGCAGTCCAGGGTGGACGCAGTATTTT	CASSPGWTQYF
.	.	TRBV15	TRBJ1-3	TGTGCCACCAGCAGAGTTACATCTGGAAACACCATATATTTT	CATSRVTSGNTIYF
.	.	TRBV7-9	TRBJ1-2	TGTGCCAGCAGCTTAGCGCTTGGGGGCGAAGATGGCTACACCTTC	CASSLALGGEDGYTF
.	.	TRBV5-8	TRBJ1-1	TGTGCCAGCAGCCCAGTCGTCGGGGTCTTAAACACTGAAGCTTTCTTT	CASSPVVGVLNTEAFF
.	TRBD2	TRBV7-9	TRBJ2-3	TGTGCCAGCAGCTTAGCGCTAGCGGGAGAAGCAGATACGCAGTATTTT	CASSLALAGEADTQYF
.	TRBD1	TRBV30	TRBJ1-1	TGTGCCCGGGACAGGGGGGGAAACACTGAAGCTTTCTTT	CARDRGGNTEAFF
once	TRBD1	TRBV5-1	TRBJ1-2	TGCGCCAGCAGCGCAACAGGGGAAACTAACTATGGCTACACCTTC	CASSATGETNYGYTF
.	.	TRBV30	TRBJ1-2	TGTGCCTGGAGTGCCGGACAGAGCTATGGCTACACCTTC	CAWSAGQSYGYTF
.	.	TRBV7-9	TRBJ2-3	TGTGCCAGCAGCTTAGTTGGGGGCTCTAGCACAGATACGCAGTATTTT	CASSLVGGSSTDTQYF
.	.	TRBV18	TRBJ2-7	TGTGCCAGCTCACCTCTGCAGGGGGGCGAGCAGTACTTC	CASSPLQGGEQYF
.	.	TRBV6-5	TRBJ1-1	TGTGCCAGCATCTCCCCGAACACTGAAGCTTTCTTT	CASISPNTEAFF
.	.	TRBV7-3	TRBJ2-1	TGTGCCAGCAGCTCCCAACGGTACAATGAGCAGTTCTTC	CASSSQRYNEQFF
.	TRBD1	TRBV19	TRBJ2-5	TGTGCCAGTAGAAGACAGGGTGGCCAAGAGACCCAGTACTTC	CASRRQGGQETQYF
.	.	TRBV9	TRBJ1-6	TGTGCCAGCAGCCCCGAGGCGAGGACCTATAATTCACCCCTCCACTTT	CASSPEARTYNSPLHF
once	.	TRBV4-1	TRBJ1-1	TGCGCCAGCAGCCAAGGAAGGTTTGGCGCTATGAACACTGAAGCTTTCTTT	CASSQGRFGAMNTEAFF
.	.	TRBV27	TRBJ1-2	TGTGCCAGCAGTTCCCAGGGCAACTATGGCTACACCTTC	CASSSQGNYGYTF
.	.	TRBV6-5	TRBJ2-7	TGTGCCAGCAGCTTAGGGACTTCGAGTAGGGAGTACTTC	CASSLGTSSREYF
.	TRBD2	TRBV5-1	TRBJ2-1	TGCGCCAGCAGCCCAATGACTAGCACCAATGAGCAGTTCTTC	CASSPMTSTNEQFF
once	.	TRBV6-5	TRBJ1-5	TGTGCCAGCAGTTACGCAGGGTACAATCAGCCCCAGCATTTT	CASSYAGYNQPQHF
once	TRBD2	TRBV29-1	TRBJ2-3	TGCAGCGTCCGGGGGGCGGGGGGGCCCTCAGATACGCAGTATTTT	CSVRGAGGPSDTQYF
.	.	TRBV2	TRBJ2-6	TGTGCCAGCATTATTGGCGGTGGGGCCAACGTCCTGACTTTC	CASIIGGGANVLTF
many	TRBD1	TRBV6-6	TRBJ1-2	TGTGCCAGCAGGGACAGGGATGACTATGGCTACACCTTC	CASRDRDDYGYTF
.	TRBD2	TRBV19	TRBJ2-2	TGTGCCAGCCAGTCATGGCGGCGGGAGGGGACCGGGGAGCTGTTTTTT	CASQSWRREGTGELFF
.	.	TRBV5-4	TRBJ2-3	TGTGCCAGCAGCTACCCCGGGACTCGACAGGATACGCAGTATTTT	CASSYPGTRQDTQYF
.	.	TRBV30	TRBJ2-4	TGTGCCTGCCGACAGTTGGCTCTAAACATTCAGTACTTC	CACRQLALNIQYF
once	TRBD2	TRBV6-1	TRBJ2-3	TGTGCCAGTACCGGGACTAGTGTTCGTAGAGATACGCAGTATTTT	CASTGTSVRRDTQYF
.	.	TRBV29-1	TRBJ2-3	TGCAGCGTTGAAGCCCGTCTCAGTAGAGATACGCAGTATTTT	CSVEARLSRDTQYF
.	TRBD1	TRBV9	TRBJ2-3	TGTGCCAGCAGGGAGACCGGGACAGGGTCTGGGACGCAGTATTTT	CASRETGTGSGTQYF
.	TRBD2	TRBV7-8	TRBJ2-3	TGTGCCAGCAGCTTACGGACTAGCGGGGGAACAGATACGCAGTATTTT	CASSLRTSGGTDTQYF
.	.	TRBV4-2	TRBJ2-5	TGTGCCAGCAGCCAAGATCAGCAAGAGACCCAGTACTTC	CASSQDQQETQYF
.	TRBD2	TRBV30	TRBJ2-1	TGTGCCTGGAATGGCGGGAGGGTATGGTCGAATGAGCAGTTCTTC	CAWNGGRVWSNEQFF
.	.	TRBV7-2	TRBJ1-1	TGTGCCAGCAGCCTGGGCCAGTCAGAAGCTTTCTTT	CASSLGQSEAFF
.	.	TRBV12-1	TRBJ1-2	TGTGCCAGCAGCCCACAAGAGGAACAGGGAAATTATGGCTACACCTTC	CASSPQEEQGNYGYTF
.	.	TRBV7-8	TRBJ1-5	TGTGCCAGCAGCCCAATATCAGGCCAGGGGAATCAGCCCCAGCATTTT	CASSPISGQGNQPQHF
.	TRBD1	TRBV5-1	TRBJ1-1	TGCGCCAGCAGCTCCATGGACAGGGCGCTCACTGAAGCTTTCTTT	CASSSMDRALTEAFF
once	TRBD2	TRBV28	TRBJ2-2	TGTGCCAGCAGTCCCCCCGGGCTAGCGGGAACCGGGGAGCTGTTTTTT	CASSPPGLAGTGELFF
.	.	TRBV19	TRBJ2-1	TGTGCCAGTAGTATCGGAAGTTACAATGAGCAGTTCTTC	CASSIGSYNEQFF
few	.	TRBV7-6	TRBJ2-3	TGTGCCAGCAGCTTAGTACGAGATACGCAGTATTTT	CASSLVRDTQYF
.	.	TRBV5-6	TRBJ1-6	TGTGCCAGCAGCGGCGGGGCCGATGCCTTGAATTCACCCCTCCACTTT	CASSGGADALNSPLHF
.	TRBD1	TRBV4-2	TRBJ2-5	TGTGCCAGCAGCCAAGATCAAGGACAGGGGGGTAACCAAGAGACCCAGTACTTC	CASSQDQGQGGNQETQYF
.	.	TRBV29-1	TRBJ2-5	TGCAGCGTTTTGCCCGTAGGGATACAAGAGACCCAGTACTTC	CSVLPVGIQETQYF
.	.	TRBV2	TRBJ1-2	TGTGCCAGCAGTGACGGTACAAGACTTTCGTGGGATGGCTACACCTTC	CASSDGTRLSWDGYTF
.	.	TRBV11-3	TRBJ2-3	TGTGCCAGCAGGACCCTGGGGGGCAGGACAGATACGCAGTATTTT	CASRTLGGRTDTQYF
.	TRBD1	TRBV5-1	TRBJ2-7	TGCGCCAGCAGCTCGATGACAGGGGGGGCCTACGAGCAGTACTTC	CASSSMTGGAYEQYF
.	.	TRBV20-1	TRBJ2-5	TGCAGTGCCAACCAAGAGACCCAGTACTTC	CSANQETQYF
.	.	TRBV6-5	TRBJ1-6	TGTGCCAGCAGGACCGACGGGTATTCACCCCTCCACTTT	CASRTDGYSPLHF
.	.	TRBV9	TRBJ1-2	TGTGCCAGCAGCGTAGGATGGAATGGCTACACCTTC	CASSVGWNGYTF
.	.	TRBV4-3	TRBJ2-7	TGCGCCAGCAGCCAAGAGATACTGACAGGTCCCTACGAGCAGTACTTC	CASSQEILTGPYEQYF
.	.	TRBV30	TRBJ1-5	TGTGCCTGGAGGGAGGCTTGGGGCAATCAGCCCCAGCATTTT	CAWREAWGNQPQHF
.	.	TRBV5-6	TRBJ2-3	TGTGCCAGCAGCCGAGGGTTTCGTCTAAACACAGATACGCAGTATTTT	CASSRGFRLNTDTQYF
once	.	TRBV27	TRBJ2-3	TGTGCCAGCAGTCCCTCGTCCCAGAGCACAGATACGCAGTATTTT	CASSPSSQSTDTQYF
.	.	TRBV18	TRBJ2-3	TGTGCCAGCTCCGAACTCACTAGCACAGATACGCAGTATTTT	CASSELTSTDTQYF
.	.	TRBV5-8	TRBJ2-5	TGTGCCAGCAGCTATCGGCGGTCCCCAGGGGAGACCCAGTACTTC	CASSYRRSPGETQYF
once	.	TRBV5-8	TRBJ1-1	TGTGCCAGCAGCTCTACAGGGTGGAACACTGAAGCTTTCTTT	CASSSTGWNTEAFF